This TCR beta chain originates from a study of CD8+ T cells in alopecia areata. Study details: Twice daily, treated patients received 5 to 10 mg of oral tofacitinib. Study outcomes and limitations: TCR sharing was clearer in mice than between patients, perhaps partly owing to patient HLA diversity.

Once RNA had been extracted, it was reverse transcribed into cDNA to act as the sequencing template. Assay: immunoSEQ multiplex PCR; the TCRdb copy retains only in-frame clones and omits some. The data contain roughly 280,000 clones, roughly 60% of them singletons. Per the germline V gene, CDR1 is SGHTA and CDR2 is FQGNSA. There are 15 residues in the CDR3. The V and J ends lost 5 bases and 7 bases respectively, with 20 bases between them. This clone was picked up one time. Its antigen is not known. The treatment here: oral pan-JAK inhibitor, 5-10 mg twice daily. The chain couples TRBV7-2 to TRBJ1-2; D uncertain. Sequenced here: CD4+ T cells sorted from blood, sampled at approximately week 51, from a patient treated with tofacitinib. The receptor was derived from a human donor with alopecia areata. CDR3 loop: CASSPRAAGSFGYTF. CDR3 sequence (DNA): TGTGCCAGCAGCCCTCGGGCAGCGGGTTCCTTTGGCTACACCTTC.